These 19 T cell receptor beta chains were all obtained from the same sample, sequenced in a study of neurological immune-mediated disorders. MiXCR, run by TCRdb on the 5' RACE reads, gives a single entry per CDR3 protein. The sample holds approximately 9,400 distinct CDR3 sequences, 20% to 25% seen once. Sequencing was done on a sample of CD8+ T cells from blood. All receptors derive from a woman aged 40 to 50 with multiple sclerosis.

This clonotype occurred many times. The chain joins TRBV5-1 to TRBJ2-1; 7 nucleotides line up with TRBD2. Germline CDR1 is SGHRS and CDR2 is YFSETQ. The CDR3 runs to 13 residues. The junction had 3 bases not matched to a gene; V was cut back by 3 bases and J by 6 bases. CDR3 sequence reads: CASSWTSSNEQFF. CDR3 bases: TGCGCCAGCAGCTGGACTAGTTCCAATGAGCAGTTCTTC.

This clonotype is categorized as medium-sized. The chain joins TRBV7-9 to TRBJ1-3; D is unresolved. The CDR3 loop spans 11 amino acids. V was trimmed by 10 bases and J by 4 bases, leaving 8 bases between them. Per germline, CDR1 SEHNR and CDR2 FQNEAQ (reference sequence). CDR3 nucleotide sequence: TGTGCCACTGCCTTGGGAAACACCATATATTTT. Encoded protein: CATALGNTIYF.

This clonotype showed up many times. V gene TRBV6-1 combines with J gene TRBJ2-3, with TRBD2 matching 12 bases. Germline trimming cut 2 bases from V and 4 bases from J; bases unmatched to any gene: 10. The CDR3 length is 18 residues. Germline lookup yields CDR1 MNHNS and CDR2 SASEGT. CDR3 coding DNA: TGTGCCAGCAGTGAAAATTGGGCTAGCGGGGGGGCCCCAGATACGCAGTATTTT. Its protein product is CASSENWASGGAPDTQYF.

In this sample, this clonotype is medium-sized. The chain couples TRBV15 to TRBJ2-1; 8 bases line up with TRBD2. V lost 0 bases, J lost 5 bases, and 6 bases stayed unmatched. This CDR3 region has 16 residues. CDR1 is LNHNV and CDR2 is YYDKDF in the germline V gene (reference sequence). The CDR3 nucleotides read TGTGCCACCAGCAGAGAGGCGGGGGGCTTGGACAATGAGCAGTTCTTC. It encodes CATSREAGGLDNEQFF.

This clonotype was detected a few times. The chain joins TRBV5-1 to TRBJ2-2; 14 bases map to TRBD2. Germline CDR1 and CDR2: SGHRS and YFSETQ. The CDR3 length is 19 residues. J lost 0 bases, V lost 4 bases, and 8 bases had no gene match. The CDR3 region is CASSPGTSGGSANTGELFF. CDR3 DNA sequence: TGCGCCAGCAGCCCCGGGACTAGCGGGGGTTCCGCGAACACCGGGGAGCTGTTTTTT.

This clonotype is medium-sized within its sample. The CDR3 bases are TGTGCCAGCAGTCGCGGACTGACGAATCAGCCCCAGCATTTT. It is translated as CASSRGLTNQPQHF. The V call is TRBV28, the J call TRBJ1-5; no reliable D call. Per germline, CDR1 MDHEN and CDR2 SYDVKM. There are 14 residues in the CDR3. V was cut by 5 bases and J by 4 bases, with 12 bases left in between.

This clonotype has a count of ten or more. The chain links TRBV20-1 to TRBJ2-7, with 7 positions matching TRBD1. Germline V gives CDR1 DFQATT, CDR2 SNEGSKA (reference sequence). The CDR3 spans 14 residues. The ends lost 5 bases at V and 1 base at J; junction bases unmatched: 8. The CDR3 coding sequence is TGCAGTGCTTGTCCGGACAGGATTTCCTACGAGCAGTACTTC. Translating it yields CSACPDRISYEQYF.

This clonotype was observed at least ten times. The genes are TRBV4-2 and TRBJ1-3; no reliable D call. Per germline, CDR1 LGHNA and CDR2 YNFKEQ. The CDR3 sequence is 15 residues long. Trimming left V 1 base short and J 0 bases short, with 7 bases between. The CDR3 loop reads CASSQAESSGNTIYF. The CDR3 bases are TGTGCCAGCAGCCAAGCAGAATCCTCTGGAAACACCATATATTTT.

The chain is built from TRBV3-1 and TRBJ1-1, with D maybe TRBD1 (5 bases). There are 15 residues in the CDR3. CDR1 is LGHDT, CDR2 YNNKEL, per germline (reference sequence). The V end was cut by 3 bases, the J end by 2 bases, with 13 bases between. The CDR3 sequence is CASSHLVGGNTEAFF. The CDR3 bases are TGTGCCAGCAGCCACCTGGTGGGGGGAAACACTGAAGCTTTCTTT.

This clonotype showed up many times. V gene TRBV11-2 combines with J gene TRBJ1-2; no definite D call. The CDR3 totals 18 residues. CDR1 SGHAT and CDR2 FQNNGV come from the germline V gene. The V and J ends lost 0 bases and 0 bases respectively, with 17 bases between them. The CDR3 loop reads CASSLDLRRAMPNYGYTF. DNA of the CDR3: TGTGCCAGCAGCTTAGATCTGCGGAGGGCCATGCCTAACTATGGCTACACCTTC.

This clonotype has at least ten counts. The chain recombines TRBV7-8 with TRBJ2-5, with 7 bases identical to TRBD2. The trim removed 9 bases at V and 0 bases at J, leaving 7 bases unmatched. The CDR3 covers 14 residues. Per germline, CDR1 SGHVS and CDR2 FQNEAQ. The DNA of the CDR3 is TGTGCCAGTAACCGGGGGGACGACCAAGAGACCCAGTACTTC. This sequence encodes CASNRGDDQETQYF.

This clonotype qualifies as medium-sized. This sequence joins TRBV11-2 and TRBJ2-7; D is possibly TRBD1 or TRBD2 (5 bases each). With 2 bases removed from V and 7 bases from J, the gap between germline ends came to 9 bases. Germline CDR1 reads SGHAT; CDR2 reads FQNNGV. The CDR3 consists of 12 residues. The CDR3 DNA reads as TGTGCCAGCAGCTTATGGGGGAATGAGCAGTACTTC. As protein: CASSLWGNEQYF.

As DNA, the CDR3 is TGTGCCAGCAGCTTCCGATCGCCCAGGGATGGAGGTGAGCAGTTCTTC. It is translated as CASSFRSPRDGGEQFF. The chain carries TRBV5-5 and TRBJ2-1; perhaps D is TRBD1 or TRBD2 (5 bases each). Trimming cost V 2 bases and J 9 bases, with 21 bases left between them. Germline loops: CDR1 SGHKS, CDR2 YYEKEE (reference sequence). The CDR3 runs 16 residues.

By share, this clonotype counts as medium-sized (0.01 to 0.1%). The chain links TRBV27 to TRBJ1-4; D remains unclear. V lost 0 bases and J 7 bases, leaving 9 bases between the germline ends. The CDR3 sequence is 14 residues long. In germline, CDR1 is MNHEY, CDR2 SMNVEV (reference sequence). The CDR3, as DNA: TGTGCCAGCAGTTTATCGGCTGGCGTTGAAAAACTGTTTTTT. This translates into CASSLSAGVEKLFF.

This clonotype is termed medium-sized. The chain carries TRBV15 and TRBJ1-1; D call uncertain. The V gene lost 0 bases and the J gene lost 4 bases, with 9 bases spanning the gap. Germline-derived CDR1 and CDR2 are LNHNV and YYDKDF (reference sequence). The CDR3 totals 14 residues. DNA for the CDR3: TGTGCCACCAGCAGAGATTCTAAAATCACTGAAGCTTTCTTT. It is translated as CATSRDSKITEAFF.

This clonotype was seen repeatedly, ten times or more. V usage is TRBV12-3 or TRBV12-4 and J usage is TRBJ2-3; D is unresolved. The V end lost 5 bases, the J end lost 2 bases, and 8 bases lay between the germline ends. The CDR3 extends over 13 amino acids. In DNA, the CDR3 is TGTGCCAGCAGTACCGATTACACAGATACGCAGTATTTT. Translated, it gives CASSTDYTDTQYF.

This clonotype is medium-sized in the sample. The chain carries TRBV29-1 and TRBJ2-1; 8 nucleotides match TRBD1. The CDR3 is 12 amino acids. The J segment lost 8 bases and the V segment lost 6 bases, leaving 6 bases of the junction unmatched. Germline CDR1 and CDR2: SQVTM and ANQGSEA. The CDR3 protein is CSVRTGLDEQFF. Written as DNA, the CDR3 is TGCAGCGTCAGGACAGGGCTCGATGAGCAGTTCTTC.

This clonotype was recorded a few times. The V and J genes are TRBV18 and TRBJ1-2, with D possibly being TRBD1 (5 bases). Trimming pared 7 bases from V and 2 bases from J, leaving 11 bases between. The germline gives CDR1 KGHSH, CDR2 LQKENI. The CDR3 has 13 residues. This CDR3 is CASCRDGNYGYTF. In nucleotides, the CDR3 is TGTGCCAGCTGCCGGGACGGGAACTATGGCTACACCTTC. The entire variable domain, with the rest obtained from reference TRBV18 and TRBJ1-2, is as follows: NAGVMQNPRHLVRRRGQEARLRCSPMKGHSHVYWYRQLPEEGLKFMVYLQKENIIDESGMPKERFSAEFPKEGPSILRIQQVVRGDSAAYFCASCRDGNYGYTFGSGTRLTVV.

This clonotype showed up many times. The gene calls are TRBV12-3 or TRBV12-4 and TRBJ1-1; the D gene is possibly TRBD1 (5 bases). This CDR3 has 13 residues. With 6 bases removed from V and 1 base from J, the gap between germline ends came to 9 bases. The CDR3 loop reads CASRGTANTEAFF. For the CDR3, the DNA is TGTGCCAGCAGAGGGACGGCGAACACTGAAGCTTTCTTT.